Each of the 20 T cell receptor beta chains below was sequenced from the same sample in a study of cytomegalovirus exposure and HLA in healthy donors. Primers: 60 Vbeta forward and 13 Jbeta reverse. Sequenced by immunoSEQ multiplex PCR; TCRdb stores in-frame clones only, minus some. Altogether over 150,000 clones are present, 70% to 85% being singletons, with the ten largest covering 3.7%. The sequenced material came from PBMCs. These receptors all stem from a woman aged 60 to 75 in good health and CMV-seropositive.

This clone came up a few times. Here the CDR3 reads CAWSLNPGQGVYEQYF. The CDR3 nucleotides are TGTGCCTGGAGTCTGAATCCGGGACAGGGGGTGTACGAGCAGTACTTC. The chain combines TRBV30 with TRBJ2-7; TRBD1 matches 11 bases. Germline V gene data show CDR1 as GTSNPN and CDR2 as SVGIG (reference sequence). The V gene end was trimmed by 2 bases and the J gene end by 4 bases; junction bases not matched to a gene: 10. This CDR3 comprises 16 residues.

V and J are TRBV5-4 and TRBJ1-4, with D unresolved. This CDR3 has 15 amino acids. Germline lookup yields CDR1 SGHNT and CDR2 YYREEE (reference sequence). V was trimmed by 0 bases and J by 0 bases, leaving 6 bases between them. The CDR3 protein is CASSLGAATNEKLFF. CDR3 coding DNA: TGTGCCAGCAGCTTGGGGGCTGCAACTAATGAAAAACTGTTTTTT.

The chain couples TRBV28 to TRBJ2-2; weak D call: TRBD1 (6 bases). Germline V gene data show CDR1 as MDHEN and CDR2 as SYDVKM. V lost 8 bases and J 0 bases, leaving 13 bases between the germline ends. The CDR3 runs 15 residues. The CDR3 spells CASGRGGSNTGELFF. The CDR3 DNA follows: TGTGCCAGCGGCAGAGGGGGATCGAACACCGGGGAGCTGTTTTTT.

On this clone itself: In the same sample, other DNA sequences code for this CDR3. This chain links TRBV7-3 with TRBJ2-5; 11 bases align to TRBD1. The CDR3 is made up of 15 amino acids. Germline V lookup: CDR1 SGHTA, CDR2 FQGTGA. V shed 5 bases and J 11 bases; nucleotides not matched to a gene: 13. The CDR3 DNA follows: TGTGCCAGCAGCGTCGGACAGGGGGCTCAAGGGACTCAGTACTTC. This sequence encodes CASSVGQGAQGTQYF.

This chain links TRBV30 with TRBJ2-3; 9 bases fit TRBD1. The trim removed 6 bases at V and 5 bases at J, leaving 12 bases unmatched. The V gene's germline CDR1 is GTSNPN and CDR2 SVGIG (reference sequence). This CDR3 contains 15 residues. The CDR3 region is CACPLPDRGGDTQYF. In nucleotides, the CDR3 is TGTGCCTGCCCCCTCCCGGACAGGGGTGGAGATACGCAGTATTTT.

The V gene is TRBV28, the J gene TRBJ2-7, with 8 bases lining up with TRBD1. Per germline, CDR1 MDHEN and CDR2 SYDVKM. The V gene end was trimmed by 8 bases and the J gene end by 3 bases; junction bases not matched to a gene: 6. The CDR3 extends over 13 amino acids. Written as DNA, the CDR3 is TGTGCCAGCCGGACAGGGAACCTCTACGAGCAGTACTTC. It codes for CASRTGNLYEQYF.

The chain recombines TRBV6-5 with TRBJ1-2, with TRBD1 matching over 7 bases. CDR1 and CDR2 from the germline V gene are MNHEY and SVGAGI. The CDR3 contains 16 residues. V gave up 4 bases and J gave up 0 bases; unmatched junction bases: 8. The CDR3 region is CASSSLGQRSNYGYTF. The CDR3, as DNA: TGTGCCAGCAGTTCCCTGGGACAGAGATCTAACTATGGCTACACCTTC.

The chain is built from TRBV27 and TRBJ2-7; the D gene is possibly TRBD1 (5 bases). V lost 8 bases and J 1 base, leaving 18 bases between the germline ends. The CDR3 covers 15 residues. Germline V gene data show CDR1 as MNHEY and CDR2 as SMNVEV (reference sequence). This CDR3 is CASALIRTKSYEQYF. CDR3 nucleotides: TGTGCCAGCGCCCTTATTCGGACAAAATCCTACGAGCAGTACTTC.

V gene TRBV6-5 combines with J gene TRBJ2-7; 12 bases agree with TRBD2. Looked up from germline, CDR1 is MNHEY and CDR2 is SVGAGI. Trimming took 2 bases from V and 7 from J; bases not matched to a gene: 6. The CDR3 loop spans 15 amino acids. The CDR3 region is CASSYGASGRGEQYF. The CDR3 DNA reads TGTGCCAGCAGTTACGGGGCTAGCGGGAGGGGGGAGCAGTACTTC.

The V call is TRBV7-2, the J call TRBJ2-4; 8 bases align to TRBD1. The CDR3 totals 15 residues. J was trimmed by 8 bases and V by 3 bases; bases with no gene match: 9. In germline, CDR1 is SGHTA, CDR2 FQGNSA. This CDR3 reads CASSLRRQGAYIQYF. CDR3 DNA: TGTGCCAGCAGCTTGAGGCGGCAGGGGGCTTACATTCAGTACTTC. The full variable domain, in which reference TRBV7-2 and TRBJ2-4 provide the parts outside the CDR3, is GAGVSQSPSNKVTEKGKDVELRCDPISGHTALYWYRQSLGQGLEFLIYFQGNSAPDKSGLPSDRFSAERTGGSVSTLTIQRTQQEDSAVYLCASSLRRQGAYIQYFGAGTRLSVL.

Concerning this clone: Compared with germline, one end of the junction differs, possibly owing to a read error. The chain links TRBV9 to TRBJ2-1; 9 nucleotides align to TRBD2. Germline CDR1 and CDR2: SGDLS and YYNGEE. The CDR3 has 15 amino acids. Written as DNA, the CDR3 is TGTGCCAGCAGCGTAGTAGCGGGAGCCAACAATGAGCAGCTCTTC. It translates to CASSVVAGANNEQLF.

The rearrangement uses TRBV6-5 and TRBJ2-7; 7 positions match TRBD1. Germline CDR1 reads MNHEY; CDR2 reads SVGAGI. The J segment lost 3 bases and the V segment lost 6 bases, leaving 11 bases of the junction unmatched. CDR3 length: 15 residues. CDR3: CASSLMGDSIYEQYF. The CDR3 DNA follows: TGTGCCAGCAGCCTAATGGGGGACAGCATCTACGAGCAGTACTTC.

The chain combines TRBV30 with TRBJ2-7, with a tentative D call TRBD2 (6 bases). Germline V CDR1 and CDR2: GTSNPN, SVGIG (reference sequence). The CDR3 has 15 residues. V was trimmed by 0 bases and J by 5 bases, leaving 17 bases between them. CDR3 loop: CAWSVLFGGNHEQYF. The CDR3, as DNA: TGTGCCTGGAGTGTACTTTTCGGGGGTAACCACGAGCAGTACTTC.

The J gene is TRBJ2-4, the V gene TRBV5-8, with D possibly being TRBD1 (8 bases). CDR1 and CDR2 (germline): SGHTS, YDEGEE. CDR3 length equals 16 residues. Trimming removed 0 bases at V and 12 bases at J, with 22 bases between. This CDR3 reads CASSLEGGRGQGRQYF. CDR3 DNA sequence: TGTGCCAGCAGCTTGGAGGGGGGGAGAGGACAGGGACGTCAGTACTTC.

The chain employs TRBV4-2 and TRBJ2-7; 9 positions match TRBD2. V lost 1 base to trimming and J lost 4 bases; unmatched junction nucleotides: 5. In germline, CDR1 is LGHNA, CDR2 YNFKEQ. The length of the CDR3 is 15 residues. The CDR3 DNA reads as TGTGCCAGCAGCCAAGCGGGACTAGCAGAATACGAGCAGTACTTC. This codes for CASSQAGLAEYEQYF.

The table lists this clone with a few counts. The V call is TRBV29-1, the J call TRBJ1-5; 12 nucleotides align to TRBD1. CDR1 SQVTM and CDR2 ANQGSEA come from the germline V gene. There are 14 residues in the CDR3. Trimming removed 5 bases from V and 4 bases from J; junction bases left unmatched: 3. The CDR3 loop is CSVMGQGANQPQHF. The CDR3 DNA sequence: TGCAGCGTTATGGGACAGGGGGCTAATCAGCCCCAGCATTTT. The whole variable domain, filled in from reference TRBV29-1 and TRBJ1-5, reads SAVISQKPSRDICQRGTSLTIQCQVDSQVTMMFWYRQQPGQSLTLIATANQGSEATYESGFVIDKFPISRPNLTFSTLTVSNMSPEDSSIYLCSVMGQGANQPQHFGDGTRLSIL.

This chain joins TRBV30 and TRBJ1-4; no clear D gene. Per the germline V gene, CDR1 is GTSNPN and CDR2 is SVGIG (reference sequence). The CDR3 is made up of 15 amino acids. Deletions cut 2 bases from V and 8 bases from J, with 18 bases between. The CDR3 spells CAWSSRVSRGEKLFF. Here the CDR3 DNA reads TGTGCCTGGAGTTCGCGGGTGAGCAGAGGAGAAAAACTGTTTTTT.

The chain has TRBV5-4 and TRBJ2-7; 9 bases match TRBD1. Germline loops: CDR1 SGHNT, CDR2 YYREEE (reference sequence). This CDR3 region has 14 residues. The J segment lost 2 bases and the V segment lost 4 bases, leaving 4 bases of the junction unmatched. CDR3 bases: TGTGCCAGCAGCCATGGGACAGGGACCTACGAGCAGTACTTC. Translating gives CASSHGTGTYEQYF.

The V and J genes are TRBV28 and TRBJ2-7; D remains ambiguous. The CDR3 has 15 residues. The V end lost 4 bases, the J end lost 0 bases, and 13 bases lay between the germline ends. CDR1 and CDR2 (germline): MDHEN, SYDVKM. The CDR3 is CASSSKKSSSYEQYF. CDR3 in DNA: TGTGCCAGCAGTTCAAAGAAGTCGAGCTCCTACGAGCAGTACTTC.

This clone was seen once. The J gene is TRBJ2-1, the V gene TRBV20-1; D call uncertain. This CDR3 has 11 residues. Trimming shortened V by 8 bases and J by 9 bases, and 14 bases separated the two germline ends. Germline V gene data show CDR1 as DFQATT and CDR2 as SNEGSKA (reference sequence). The CDR3 bases are TGCAGTTCGCTTCGGGTTGGTGAGCAGTTCTTC. This translates into CSSLRVGEQFF.